This entry concerns a single T cell receptor (beta chain). This specimen includes other DNA sequences encoding the same CDR3. V was clipped by 0 bases and J by 0 bases, with 9 bases between them. Per germline, CDR1 SGDLS and CDR2 YYNGEE. The CDR3 contains 15 residues. The data stem from a study of blood T cell repertoires in COVID-19. In the authors' methods: Researchers report that nucleated cell counts were estimated from reference gene primer amplification. TCRdb's copy holds only in-frame clones and misses some; the assay was immunoSEQ multiplex PCR. The DNA gave D and trimming, while V, J and clone size come from that table. The sample has around 250,000 clones, about nine tenths seen once.

What was sequenced was peripheral blood. The chain couples TRBV9 to TRBJ1-1; no firm D call. The clonotype was recovered from a woman aged 55 to 70 who had recovered from COVID-19. The CDR3: CASSVEGGLNTEAFF. In nucleotides, the CDR3 is TGTGCCAGCAGCGTAGAGGGAGGGCTGAACACTGAAGCTTTCTTT.